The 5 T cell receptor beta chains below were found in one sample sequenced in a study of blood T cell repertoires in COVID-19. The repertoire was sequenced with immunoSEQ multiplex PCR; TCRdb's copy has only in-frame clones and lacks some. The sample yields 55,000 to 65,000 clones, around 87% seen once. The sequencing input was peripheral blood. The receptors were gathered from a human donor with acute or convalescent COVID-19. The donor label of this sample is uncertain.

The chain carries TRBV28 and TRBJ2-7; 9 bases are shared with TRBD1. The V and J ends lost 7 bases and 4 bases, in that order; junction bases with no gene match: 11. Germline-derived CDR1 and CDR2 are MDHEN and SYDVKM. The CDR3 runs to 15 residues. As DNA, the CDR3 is TGTGCCAGCATCCCGGGGACAGGGTATTCTTACGAGCAGTACTTC. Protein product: CASIPGTGYSYEQYF. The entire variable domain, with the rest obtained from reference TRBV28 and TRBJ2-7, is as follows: DVKVTQSSRYLVKRTGEKVFLECVQDMDHENMFWYRQDPGLGLRLIYFSYDVKMKEKGDIPEGYSVSREKKERFSLILESASTNQTSMYLCASIPGTGYSYEQYFGPGTRLTVT.

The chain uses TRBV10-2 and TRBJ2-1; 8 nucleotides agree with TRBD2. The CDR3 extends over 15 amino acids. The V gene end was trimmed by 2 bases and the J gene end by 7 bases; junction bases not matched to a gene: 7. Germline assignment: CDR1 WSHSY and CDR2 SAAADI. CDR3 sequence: CASSERSGGKNEQFF. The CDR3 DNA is TGCGCCAGCAGTGAGAGAAGCGGGGGTAAAAATGAGCAGTTCTTC.

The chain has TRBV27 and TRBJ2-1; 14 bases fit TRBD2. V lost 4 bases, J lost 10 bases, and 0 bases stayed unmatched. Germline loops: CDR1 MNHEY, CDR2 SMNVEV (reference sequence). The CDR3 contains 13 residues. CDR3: CASSWTSGGEQFF. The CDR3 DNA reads TGTGCCAGCAGTTGGACTAGCGGGGGGGAGCAGTTCTTC.

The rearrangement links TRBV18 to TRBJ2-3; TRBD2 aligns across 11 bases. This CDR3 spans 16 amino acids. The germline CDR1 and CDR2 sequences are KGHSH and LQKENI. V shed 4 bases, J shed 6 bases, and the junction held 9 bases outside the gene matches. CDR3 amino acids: CASSLVAGGAQDTQYF. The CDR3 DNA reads TGTGCCAGCTCACTAGTAGCGGGAGGGGCCCAGGATACGCAGTATTTT. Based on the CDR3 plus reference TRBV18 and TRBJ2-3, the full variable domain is NAGVMQNPRHLVRRRGQEARLRCSPMKGHSHVYWYRQLPEEGLKFMVYLQKENIIDESGMPKERFSAEFPKEGPSILRIQQVVRGDSAAYFCASSLVAGGAQDTQYFGPGTRLTVL.

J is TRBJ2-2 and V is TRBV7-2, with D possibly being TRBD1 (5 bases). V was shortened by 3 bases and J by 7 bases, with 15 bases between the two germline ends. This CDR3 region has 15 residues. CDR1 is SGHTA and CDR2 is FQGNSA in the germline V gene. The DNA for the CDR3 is TGTGCCAGCAGCTTTGTTGGGGCGCAGGGCGGGGAGCTGTTTTTT. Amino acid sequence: CASSFVGAQGGELFF. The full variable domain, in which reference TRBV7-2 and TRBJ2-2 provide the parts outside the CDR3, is GAGVSQSPSNKVTEKGKDVELRCDPISGHTALYWYRQSLGQGLEFLIYFQGNSAPDKSGLPSDRFSAERTGGSVSTLTIQRTQQEDSAVYLCASSFVGAQGGELFFGEGSRLTVL.